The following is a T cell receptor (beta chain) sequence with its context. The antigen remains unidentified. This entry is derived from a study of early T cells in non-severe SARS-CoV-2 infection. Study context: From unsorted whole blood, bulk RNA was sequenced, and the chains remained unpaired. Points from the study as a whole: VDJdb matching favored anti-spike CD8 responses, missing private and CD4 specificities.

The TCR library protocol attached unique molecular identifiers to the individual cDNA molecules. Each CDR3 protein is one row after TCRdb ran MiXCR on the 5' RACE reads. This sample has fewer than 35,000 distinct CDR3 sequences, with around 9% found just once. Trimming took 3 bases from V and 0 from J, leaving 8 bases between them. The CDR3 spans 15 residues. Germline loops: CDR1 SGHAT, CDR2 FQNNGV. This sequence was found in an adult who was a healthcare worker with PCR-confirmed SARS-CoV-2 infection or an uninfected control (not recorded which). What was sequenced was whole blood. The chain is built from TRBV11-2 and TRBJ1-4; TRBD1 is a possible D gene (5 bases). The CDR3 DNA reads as TGTGCCAGCAGCTTGCAGGGAACAACTAATGAAAAACTGTTTTTT. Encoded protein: CASSLQGTTNEKLFF.